This TCR beta chain was captured by sequencing in a study of shared clonotypes between healthy human individuals. The repertoire was sequenced with immunoSEQ multiplex PCR; TCRdb's copy has only in-frame clones and lacks some. The sample has 1,100,000 or so clones; more than 75% are singletons. Overall study findings and caveats: It was the non-shared clonotypes that had lower generation probabilities than clonotypes shared by all four donors.

The CDR3 spans 15 residues. Germline CDR1 is SGHNT and CDR2 is YYREEE (reference sequence). The germline V and J ends were trimmed by 4 bases and 2 bases, with 15 bases remaining between them. As regards this clone: Its matching antigen is unknown.

The J gene is TRBJ1-2, the V gene TRBV5-4, with D possibly matching TRBD1 (5 bases). The receptor comes from a man between 18 and 35 years old in good health. Some clones in this sample may be carry-over from other donors' samples. Sequenced material: memory CD4+ T cells from PBMCs. Subset noted: CD45RA-negative fraction. The CDR3 region has the DNA TGTGCCAGCAGCCCCGACATTAACAGGAACTATGGCTACACCTTC. Translation gives CASSPDINRNYGYTF.